The 13 T cell receptor beta chains below all came from one sample that was sequenced in a study of blood T cell repertoires in COVID-19. Libraries were prepared by immunoSEQ multiplex PCR; TCRdb keeps only in-frame clonotypes and omits some of them. The table records around 270,000 clones, around 89% of them present only once. Specimen: peripheral blood. The receptors come from a man aged 40-49 years with acute or convalescent COVID-19.

The chain recombines TRBV12-2 with TRBJ1-4; the tabulated D call, TRBD1, remains unverified against the DNA. TRBV12-2 is designated a pseudogene. This CDR3 is built from 16 residues. The CDR3 here is CASRSSEQGRLEKLFF. The CDR3 DNA follows: TGTGCAAGTCGCTCGTCGGAACAGGGAAGGCTAGAAAAACTGTTTTTT.

The chain combines TRBV4-2 with TRBJ2-3; maybe TRBD2 (6 bases). The CDR3 runs to 14 residues. CDR1 is LGHNA and CDR2 is YNFKEQ in the germline V gene. Trimming took off 8 bases at V and 3 bases at J, with 15 bases between the two ends. The CDR3 loop reads CASAGMDGTDTQYF. The DNA for the CDR3 is TGTGCCAGCGCGGGGATGGATGGGACAGATACGCAGTATTTT.

The genes are TRBV20-1 and TRBJ1-1; TRBD1 matches at 8 bases. After removal of 3 bases from V and 3 bases from J, the junction contained 3 bases not matched to a gene. The CDR3 spans 13 residues. CDR1 and CDR2 from the germline V gene are DFQATT and SNEGSKA (reference sequence). The CDR3 DNA reads as TGCAGTGCTAGTCAGGGGGCGTACACTGAAGCTTTCTTT. Its translation: CSASQGAYTEAFF.

The rearrangement joins TRBV24-1 to TRBJ1-6, with TRBD1 matching over 7 bases. Germline loops: CDR1 KGHDR, CDR2 SFDVKD. CDR3 size: 16 residues. Germline trimming cut 2 bases from V and 7 bases from J; bases unmatched to any gene: 7. Written as DNA, the CDR3 is TGTGCCACCAGTGATTCTTCTGACAGGGACAATTCACCCCTCCACTTT. Protein: CATSDSSDRDNSPLHF.

The gene calls are TRBV5-4 and TRBJ1-1; no reliable D call. The germline V gene encodes CDR1 SGHNT and CDR2 YYREEE (reference sequence). The CDR3 consists of 12 residues. Trimming stripped 0 bases from V and 6 bases from J, with 6 bases between. Here the CDR3 reads CASSLDTAEAFF. CDR3 nucleotide sequence: TGTGCCAGCAGCTTGGACACCGCTGAAGCTTTCTTT.

This chain links TRBV5-1 with TRBJ1-3; D is unresolved. Germline lookup yields CDR1 SGHRS and CDR2 YFSETQ. Trimming left V 0 bases short and J 3 bases short, with 7 bases between. The CDR3 length is 14 residues. DNA for the CDR3: TGCGCCAGCAGCTTGGACGGTTTTGGAAACACCATATATTTT. Its translation is CASSLDGFGNTIYF.

This clone has only one observation. The chain uses TRBV6-5 and TRBJ2-3, with unresolved D. CDR1 and CDR2 (germline): MNHEY, SVGAGI. The V gene lost 0 bases and the J gene lost 8 bases, with 15 bases spanning the gap. The CDR3 length is 15 residues. The CDR3 is CASSYSGSPGSTQYF. CDR3 nucleotides: TGTGCCAGCAGTTACTCAGGATCCCCAGGAAGTACGCAGTATTTT.

The genes are TRBV5-8 and TRBJ1-2; 9 nucleotides align to TRBD1. The V and J ends lost 5 bases and 2 bases, in that order; junction bases with no gene match: 10. Germline CDR1 is SGHTS and CDR2 is YDEGEE. This CDR3 is built from 16 residues. The CDR3 bases are TGTGCCAGCAGTTCGGGACAGGGCATAATCAACTATGGCTACACCTTC. As protein: CASSSGQGIINYGYTF.

This rearrangement joins TRBV6-5 to TRBJ2-2; 7 bases match TRBD1. The CDR3 is made up of 13 amino acids. V lost 6 bases, J lost 4 bases, and 2 bases stayed unmatched. Germline V lookup: CDR1 MNHEY, CDR2 SVGAGI. The CDR3 loop is CASSGTVTGELFF. Written as DNA, the CDR3 is TGTGCCAGCAGCGGGACAGTCACCGGGGAGCTGTTTTTT.

This clone was found a few times. The genes are TRBV3-1 (or the pseudogene TRBV3-2) and TRBJ1-1, with a possible D match to TRBD1 (5 bases). CDR1 is LGHDT, CDR2 YNNKEL, per germline (reference sequence). V dropped 6 bases and J dropped 5 bases, with 13 bases sitting between them. This CDR3 is 13 amino acids long. CDR3 nucleotides: TGTGCCAGCAGGGGGGAGGGAGGTACTGAAGCTTTCTTT. It yields the protein CASRGEGGTEAFF.

This chain uses TRBV5-1 with TRBJ1-5; D is uncertain. The V and J ends lost 0 bases and 1 base respectively, with 8 bases between them. This CDR3 spans 15 amino acids. Germline V lookup: CDR1 SGHRS, CDR2 YFSETQ. This CDR3 is CASSLVPGSNQPQHF. The CDR3 nucleotides read TGCGCCAGCAGCTTGGTACCGGGGAGCAATCAGCCCCAGCATTTT.

J is TRBJ1-1 and V is TRBV5-1, with D perhaps TRBD1 (5 bases). The CDR3 sequence is 14 residues long. Germline-derived CDR1 and CDR2 are SGHRS and YFSETQ. Trimming removed 5 bases from V and 4 bases from J, with 15 bases in between. CDR3 coding DNA: TGCGCCAGCAGGACGTTGGTGGGGGGCACTGAAGCTTTCTTT. As protein: CASRTLVGGTEAFF.

The genes are TRBV30 and TRBJ1-2; 8 bases match TRBD1. From germline, CDR1 is GTSNPN and CDR2 SVGIG (reference sequence). The V gene end was trimmed by 1 base and the J gene end by 4 bases; junction bases not matched to a gene: 8. This CDR3 is built from 15 residues. DNA for the CDR3: TGTGCCTGGAGTGCGACAGGGGCGTTGGGCTATGGCTACACCTTC. It is translated as CAWSATGALGYGYTF.